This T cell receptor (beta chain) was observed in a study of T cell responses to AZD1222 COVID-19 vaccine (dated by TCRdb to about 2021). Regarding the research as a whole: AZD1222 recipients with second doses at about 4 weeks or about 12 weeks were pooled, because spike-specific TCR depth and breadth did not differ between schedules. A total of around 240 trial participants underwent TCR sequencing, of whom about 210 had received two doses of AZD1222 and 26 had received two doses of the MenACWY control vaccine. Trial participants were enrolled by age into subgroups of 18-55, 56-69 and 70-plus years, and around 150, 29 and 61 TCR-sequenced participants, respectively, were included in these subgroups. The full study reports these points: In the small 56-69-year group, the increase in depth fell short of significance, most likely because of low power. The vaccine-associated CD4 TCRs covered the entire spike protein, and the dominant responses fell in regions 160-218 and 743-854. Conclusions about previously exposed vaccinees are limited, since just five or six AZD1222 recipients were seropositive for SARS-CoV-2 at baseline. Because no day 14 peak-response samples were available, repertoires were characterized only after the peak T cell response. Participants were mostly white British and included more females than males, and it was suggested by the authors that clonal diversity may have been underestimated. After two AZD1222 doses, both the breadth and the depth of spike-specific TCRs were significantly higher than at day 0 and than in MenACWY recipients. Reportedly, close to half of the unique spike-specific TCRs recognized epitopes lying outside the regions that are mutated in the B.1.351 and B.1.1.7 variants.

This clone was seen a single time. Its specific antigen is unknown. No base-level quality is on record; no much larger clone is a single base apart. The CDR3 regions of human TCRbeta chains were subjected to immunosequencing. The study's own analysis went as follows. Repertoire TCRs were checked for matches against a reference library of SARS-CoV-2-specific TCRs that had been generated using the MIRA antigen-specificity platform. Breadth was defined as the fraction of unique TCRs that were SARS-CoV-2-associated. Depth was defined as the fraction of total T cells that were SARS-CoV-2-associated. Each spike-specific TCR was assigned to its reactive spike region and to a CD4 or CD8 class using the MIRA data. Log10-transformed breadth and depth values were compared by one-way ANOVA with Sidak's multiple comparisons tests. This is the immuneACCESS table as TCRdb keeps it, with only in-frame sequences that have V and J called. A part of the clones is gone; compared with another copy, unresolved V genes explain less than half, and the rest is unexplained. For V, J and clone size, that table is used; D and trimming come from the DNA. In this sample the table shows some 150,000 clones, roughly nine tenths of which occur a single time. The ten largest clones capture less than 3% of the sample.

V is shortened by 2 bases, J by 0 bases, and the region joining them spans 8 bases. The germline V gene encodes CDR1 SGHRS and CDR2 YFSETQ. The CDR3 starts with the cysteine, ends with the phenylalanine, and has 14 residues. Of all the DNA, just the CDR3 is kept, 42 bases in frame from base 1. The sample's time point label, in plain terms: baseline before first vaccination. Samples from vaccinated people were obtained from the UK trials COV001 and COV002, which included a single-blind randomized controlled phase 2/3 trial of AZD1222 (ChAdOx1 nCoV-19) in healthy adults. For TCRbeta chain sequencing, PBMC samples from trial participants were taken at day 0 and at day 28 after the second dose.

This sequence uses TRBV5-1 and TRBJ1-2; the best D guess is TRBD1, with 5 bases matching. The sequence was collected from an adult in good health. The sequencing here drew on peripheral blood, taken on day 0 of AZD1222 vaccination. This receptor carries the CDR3 CASSFGGSNYGYTF. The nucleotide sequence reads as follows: TGCGCCAGCAGCTTCGGGGGTTCTAACTATGGCTACACCTTC.